The 23 T cell receptor beta chains below all came from one sample that was sequenced in a study of T cells after yellow fever vaccination. TCRdb redid the calling of the 5' RACE reads with MiXCR, one entry per CDR3 protein. The sample records approximately 250,000 distinct CDR3 sequences, approximately 3.8% being singletons. The sequencing here drew on PBMCs, taken 15 days after the yellow fever booster vaccination. These receptors were taken from a man between 18 and 35 years old who received the YFV17D yellow fever vaccine.

This clonotype appeared many times. The chain is built from TRBV7-2 and TRBJ1-4; 7 bases line up with TRBD1. The CDR3 has 16 residues. The germline V gene has CDR1 SGHTA and CDR2 FQGNSA. J gave up 5 bases and V 3 bases, and 9 bases lay outside the gene matches. The CDR3 DNA reads TGTGCCAGCAGCTTCGGGACAGTGCGATGGAATGAAAAACTGTTTTTT. Residues: CASSFGTVRWNEKLFF.

The table lists this clonotype with a few counts. The CDR3 sequence is CALEARSGSSTDTQYF. DNA for the CDR3: TGTGCCCTCGAGGCCCGTAGCGGGTCAAGCACAGATACGCAGTATTTT. The V call is TRBV5-3, the J call TRBJ2-3; TRBD2 matches 7 bases. TRBV5-3 is flagged as an ORF with uncertain function. This CDR3 is 16 amino acids long. J was trimmed by 0 bases and V by 10 bases; bases with no gene match: 14.

The sample holds a few counts of this clonotype. V usage is TRBV15 and J usage is TRBJ2-7; tentative D call: TRBD1 (6 bases). This CDR3 contains 15 residues. V was cut by 5 bases and J by 2 bases, with 16 bases left in between. CDR1 and CDR2 from the germline V gene are LNHNV and YYDKDF (reference sequence). CDR3 region: CATSVVTGWAYEQYF. The CDR3 region has the DNA TGTGCCACCAGCGTAGTAACAGGGTGGGCCTACGAGCAGTACTTC.

V gene TRBV7-3 combines with J gene TRBJ1-1; no definite D call. CDR1 SGHTA and CDR2 FQGTGA come from the germline V gene. Trimming took off 4 bases at V and 4 bases at J, with 4 bases between the two ends. The length of the CDR3 is 11 residues. CDR3 region: CASSSTTEAFF. The CDR3, as DNA: TGTGCCAGCAGCTCCACCACTGAAGCTTTCTTT.

The table lists this clonotype with many counts. The chain links TRBV24-1 to TRBJ2-3; the D gene is possibly TRBD2 (7 bases). The CDR3 runs 17 residues. Germline CDR1 and CDR2: KGHDR and SFDVKD. The ends were cut back, 5 bases at V and 3 bases at J, with 20 bases in the middle. The CDR3 is CATSASWGGAGTDTQYF. CDR3 coding DNA: TGTGCCACCAGTGCCTCCTGGGGGGGGGCGGGTACAGATACGCAGTATTTT.

This clonotype has only a few counts. The chain joins TRBV25-1 to TRBJ1-4; D is unclear. In germline, CDR1 is MGHDK, CDR2 SYGVNS. The CDR3 sequence is 12 residues long. The V gene lost 4 bases and the J gene lost 11 bases, with 11 bases spanning the gap. The CDR3: CASSGRGGKLFF. The DNA for the CDR3 is TGTGCCAGCAGTGGTAGAGGTGGGAAACTGTTTTTT.

The table lists this clonotype with many counts. The V call is TRBV29-1, the J call TRBJ2-6, with D unresolved. The germline V and J ends were trimmed by 4 bases and 0 bases, with 1 base remaining between them. The CDR3 is 12 residues long. Germline V gene lookup returns CDR1 SQVTM and CDR2 ANQGSEA. CDR3 bases: TGCAGCGTTGCCTCTGGGGCCAACGTCCTGACTTTC. Translated: CSVASGANVLTF. The full variable domain, completed using reference TRBV29-1 and TRBJ2-6, is SAVISQKPSRDICQRGTSLTIQCQVDSQVTMMFWYRQQPGQSLTLIATANQGSEATYESGFVIDKFPISRPNLTFSTLTVSNMSPEDSSIYLCSVASGANVLTFGAGSRLTVL.

The chain is built from TRBV2 and TRBJ2-3; TRBD1 agrees at 7 bases. Germline loops: CDR1 SNHLY, CDR2 FYNNEI. The CDR3 runs to 17 residues. V gave up 7 bases and J gave up 1 base; unmatched junction bases: 14. The CDR3 nucleotides read TGTGCCAGCACAGGGGGTCCGGGACAGATGGGCACAGATACGCAGTATTTT. It translates to CASTGGPGQMGTDTQYF.

This clonotype was recorded many times. The chain combines TRBV14 with TRBJ2-2; perhaps TRBD2 as D (6 bases). V lost 5 bases, J lost 5 bases, and 15 bases lay in between. CDR3 length: 15 amino acids. Germline lookup yields CDR1 SGHDN and CDR2 FVKESK. CDR3 loop: CASSYGLEGTGELFF. CDR3 in DNA: TGTGCCAGCAGCTACGGGCTGGAGGGGACCGGGGAGCTGTTTTTT.

This clonotype has ten or more counts. The chain couples TRBV7-8 to TRBJ1-5; TRBD1 might be the D (5 bases). This CDR3 contains 15 residues. The V and J ends lost 2 bases and 4 bases respectively, with 12 bases between them. CDR1 and CDR2 from the germline V gene are SGHVS and FQNEAQ. CDR3 in amino acids: CASSLRGVGNQPQHF. The CDR3 DNA sequence: TGTGCCAGCAGCTTACGAGGGGTAGGGAATCAGCCCCAGCATTTT.

As concerns this clonotype: This could be a read error, since a much larger clone is one nucleotide away. In this CDR3 the conserved last residue, phenylalanine or tryptophan, is missing, so a read error is likely. The chain joins TRBV24-1 to TRBJ1-2; D remains ambiguous. This CDR3 comprises 11 residues. Germline loops: CDR1 KGHDR, CDR2 SFDVKD. Trimming left V 5 bases short and J 6 bases short, with 6 bases between. The CDR3: CATSASDGYTS. The CDR3 DNA sequence: TGTGCCACCAGTGCTTCGGATGGCTACACCTCC.

This clonotype appeared many times. The chain has TRBV20-1 and TRBJ2-3, with D maybe TRBD1 (5 bases). The ends were cut back, 2 bases at V and 3 bases at J, with 21 bases in the middle. CDR1 is DFQATT and CDR2 is SNEGSKA in the germline V gene (reference sequence). This CDR3 comprises 17 residues. The DNA of the CDR3 is TGCAGTGCTAGATCCCCCCCGGCAGGGTGGATAACAGATACGCAGTATTTT. Its translation is CSARSPPAGWITDTQYF.

This clonotype was observed at least ten times. The chain is built from TRBV7-9 and TRBJ1-1; 10 bases map to TRBD1. Germline CDR1 reads SEHNR; CDR2 reads FQNEAQ (reference sequence). The CDR3 has 14 amino acids. Trimming removed 5 bases from V and 3 bases from J; junction bases left unmatched: 3. This CDR3 is CASSTGQGDTEAFF. The DNA of the CDR3 is TGTGCCAGCAGCACCGGACAGGGGGACACTGAAGCTTTCTTT.

This clonotype was recorded many times. This chain links TRBV18 with TRBJ2-3; TRBD2 matches at 8 bases. CDR3 length: 16 amino acids. Germline V gene sequence: CDR1 KGHSH, CDR2 LQKENI. V shed 6 bases and J 2 bases; nucleotides not matched to a gene: 10. The CDR3 sequence is CASSPTSATTTDTQYF. The CDR3, as DNA: TGTGCCAGCTCGCCGACTAGCGCCACCACCACAGATACGCAGTATTTT.

This clonotype was observed many times. V gene TRBV4-2 combines with J gene TRBJ2-7; TRBD1 matches at 10 bases. The trim removed 0 bases at V and 7 bases at J, leaving 6 bases unmatched. Looked up from germline, CDR1 is LGHNA and CDR2 is YNFKEQ. CDR3 length: 15 residues. The CDR3 DNA follows: TGTGCCAGCAGCCAAGAGTGGGACAGGGGAAAAGAGCAGTACTTC. Its protein is CASSQEWDRGKEQYF.

This clonotype was observed at least ten times. V is TRBV28 and J is TRBJ2-5; D call uncertain. The germline V and J ends were trimmed by 2 bases and 5 bases, with 15 bases remaining between them. CDR3 size: 15 residues. Germline V gene lookup returns CDR1 MDHEN and CDR2 SYDVKM. In DNA, the CDR3 is TGTGCCAGCAGTTTAAACGGGCCACGAAGGGAGACCCAGTACTTC. Translating it yields CASSLNGPRRETQYF.

This clonotype has a count of ten or more. The chain couples TRBV27 to TRBJ2-2; D is possibly TRBD1 (6 bases). CDR1 and CDR2 from the germline V gene are MNHEY and SMNVEV (reference sequence). V was cut by 5 bases and J by 6 bases, with 19 bases left in between. CDR3 size: 16 residues. CDR3 coding DNA: TGTGCCAGCAGTCCCACCTGGGACATTCGCGCCGGGGAGCTGTTTTTT. This translates into CASSPTWDIRAGELFF.

This sequence joins TRBV18 and TRBJ2-5; D call uncertain. Trimming took off 5 bases at V and 0 bases at J, with 4 bases between the two ends. CDR3 length: 12 amino acids. Germline V gene lookup returns CDR1 KGHSH and CDR2 LQKENI. CDR3 amino acids: CASSYYQETQYF. The CDR3 DNA is TGTGCCAGCTCATATTACCAAGAGACCCAGTACTTC.

The V gene is TRBV20-1, the J gene TRBJ2-1, with 10 bases identical to TRBD1. This CDR3 contains 15 residues. Germline V gives CDR1 DFQATT, CDR2 SNEGSKA (reference sequence). Here the CDR3 DNA reads TGCGGGGGAAGACCCGGGACAGGGGCCTACAATGAGCAGTTCTTC. It codes for CGGRPGTGAYNEQFF.

This clonotype was seen at least ten times. The gene calls are TRBV29-1 and TRBJ1-1, with TRBD1 identical over 7 bases. CDR3 length: 15 residues. Per the germline V gene, CDR1 is SQVTM and CDR2 is ANQGSEA. Losses at the gene ends were 4 bases for V and 5 bases for J; bases not matched to a gene: 13. CDR3 nucleotide sequence: TGCAGCGTTGGGCTTTCAGGGGGAAGGGATACTGAAGCTTTCTTT. Residues: CSVGLSGGRDTEAFF.

The sample holds many counts of this clonotype. This chain links TRBV7-2 with TRBJ1-1, with 7 bases identical to TRBD1. This CDR3 has 18 residues. Germline CDR1 is SGHTA and CDR2 is FQGNSA. Germline trimming cut 0 bases from V and 4 bases from J; bases unmatched to any gene: 14. This CDR3 is CASSLALQGGPKSTEAFF. CDR3 bases: TGTGCCAGCAGCTTAGCGCTCCAGGGGGGGCCTAAGAGCACTGAAGCTTTCTTT.

The chain links TRBV11-3 to TRBJ1-1; D not resolved. V was trimmed by 1 base and J by 7 bases, leaving 13 bases between them. This CDR3 contains 14 residues. CDR1 SGHNT and CDR2 YENEEA come from the germline V gene. DNA for the CDR3: TGTGCCAGCAGCTTAGGGGCGTCCGACCGTGAAGCTTTCTTT. Its translation: CASSLGASDREAFF. The full variable domain, rest sourced from reference TRBV11-3 and TRBJ1-1, is EAGVVQSPRYKIIEKKQPVAFWCNPISGHNTLYWYLQNLGQGPELLIRYENEEAVDDSQLPKDRFSAERLKGVDSTLKIQPAELGDSAVYLCASSLGASDREAFFGQGTRLTVV.

This clonotype was seen at least ten times. The CDR3 DNA reads as TGTGCCAGCAGCTCTTCGACAGACGGAGAGACCCAGTACTTC. It specifies CASSSSTDGETQYF. The rearrangement links TRBV7-2 to TRBJ2-5, with D tentatively TRBD1 (5 bases). This CDR3 comprises 14 residues. V dropped 4 bases and J dropped 4 bases, with 13 bases sitting between them. Germline V CDR1 and CDR2: SGHTA, FQGNSA.